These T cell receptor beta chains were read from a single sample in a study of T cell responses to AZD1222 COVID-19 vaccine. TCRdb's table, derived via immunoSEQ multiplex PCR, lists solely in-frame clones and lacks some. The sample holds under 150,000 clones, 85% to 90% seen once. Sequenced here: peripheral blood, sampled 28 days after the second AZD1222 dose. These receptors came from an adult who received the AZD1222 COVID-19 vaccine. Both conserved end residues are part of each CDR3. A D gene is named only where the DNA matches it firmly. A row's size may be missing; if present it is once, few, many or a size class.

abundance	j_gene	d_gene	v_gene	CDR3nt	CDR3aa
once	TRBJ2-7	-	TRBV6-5	TGTGCCAGCAGCGGACAGAACTCCTACGAGCAGTACTTC	CASSGQNSYEQYF
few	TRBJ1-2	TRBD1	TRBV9	TGTGCCAGCAGCCCAGGGGGGACATCATCCTATGGCTACACCTTC	CASSPGGTSSYGYTF
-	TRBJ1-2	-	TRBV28	TGTGCCAGCCATGGGACTGCGCGTGGCTACACCTTC	CASHGTARGYTF
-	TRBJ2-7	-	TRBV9	TGTGCCAGCAGCGTAGGGGTCGCGCCTTACGAGCAGTACTTC	CASSVGVAPYEQYF
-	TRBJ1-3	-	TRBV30	TGTGCCTGGAGTGTACCAGGAAACACCATATATTTT	CAWSVPGNTIYF
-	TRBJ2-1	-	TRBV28	TGTGCCAGCAGGTCTCGGGTCTCTGGGGATGAGCAGTTCTTC	CASRSRVSGDEQFF
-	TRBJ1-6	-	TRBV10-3	TGTGCCATCAGTGAGGGAGTGGGCGCTTCACCCCTCCACTTT	CAISEGVGASPLHF
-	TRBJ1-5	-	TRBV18	TGTGCCAGCTCAATCGCTAGTCCCGGGAGCAATCAGCCCCAGCATTTT	CASSIASPGSNQPQHF
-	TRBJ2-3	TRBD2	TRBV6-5	TGTGCCAGCAGAGTTAGCGGGGAAACCCATACGCAGTATTTT	CASRVSGETHTQYF
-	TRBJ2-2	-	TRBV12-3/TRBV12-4	TGTGCCAGCAGTTTCACAACCGGGGAGCTGTTTTTT	CASSFTTGELFF
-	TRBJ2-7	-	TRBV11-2	TGTGCCAGCAGCTCCTATTTAGCAGGGGGGGCTACGACGCAGTACTTC	CASSSYLAGGATTQYF
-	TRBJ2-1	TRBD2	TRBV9	TGTGCCAGCAGCGTAGGAGGTAGCGGGGTTTACAATGAGCAGTTCTTC	CASSVGGSGVYNEQFF
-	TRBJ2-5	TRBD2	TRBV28	TGTGCCAGCAGTGTCCCCGGGACTAGCGGGGGGGCCCTAAGGGAGACCCAGTACTTC	CASSVPGTSGGALRETQYF
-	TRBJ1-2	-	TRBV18	TGTGCCAGCTCACCACAGAGGGAAAGGATGGGCTACACCTTC	CASSPQRERMGYTF
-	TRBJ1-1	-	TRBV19	TGTGCCAGTAGTATAGTGTGGGGCCTCACTGAAGCTTTCTTT	CASSIVWGLTEAFF
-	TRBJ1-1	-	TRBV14	TGTGCCAGCAGCCCTCATACGAACACTGAAGCTTTCTTT	CASSPHTNTEAFF
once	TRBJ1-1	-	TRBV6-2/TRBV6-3	TGTGCCAGCAGTGTTATTGGTAGGAACACTGAAGCTTTCTTT	CASSVIGRNTEAFF
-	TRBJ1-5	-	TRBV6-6	TGTGCCACATTACGGGCGGTGGGGAGCAATCAGCCCCAGCATTTT	CATLRAVGSNQPQHF
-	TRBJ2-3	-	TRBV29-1	TGCAGCGTTGACAGGGTGCAGGCAGATACGCAGTATTTT	CSVDRVQADTQYF